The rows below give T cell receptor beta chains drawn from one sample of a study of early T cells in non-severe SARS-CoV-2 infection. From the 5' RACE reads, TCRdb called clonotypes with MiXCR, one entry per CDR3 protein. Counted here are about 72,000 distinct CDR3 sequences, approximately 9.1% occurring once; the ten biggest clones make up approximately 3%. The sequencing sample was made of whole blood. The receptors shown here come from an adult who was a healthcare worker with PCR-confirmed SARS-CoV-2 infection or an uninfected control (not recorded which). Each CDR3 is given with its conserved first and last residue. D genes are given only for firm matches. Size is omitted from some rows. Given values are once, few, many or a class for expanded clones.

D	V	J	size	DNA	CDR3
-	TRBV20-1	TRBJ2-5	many	TGCAGTGCTAGAGATAGGACAGCCTCGAAGGAGACCCAGTACTTC	CSARDRTASKETQYF
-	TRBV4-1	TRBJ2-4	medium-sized	TGCGCCAGCAGCCAAGGAGGGACCAAAGCCAAAAACATTCAGTACTTC	CASSQGGTKAKNIQYF
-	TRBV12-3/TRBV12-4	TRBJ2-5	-	TGTGCCAGCAGCTCCGACGAGGGGGGAGAGACCCAGTACTTC	CASSSDEGGETQYF
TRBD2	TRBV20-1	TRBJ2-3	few	TGCAGTGCTGCCCTCCGGGGGGAGACGACAGATACGCAGTATTTT	CSAALRGETTDTQYF
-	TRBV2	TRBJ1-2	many	TGTGCCAGCAGTGACGCTTTGACCCTTGGGGGCTACACCTTC	CASSDALTLGGYTF
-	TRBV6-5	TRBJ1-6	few	TGTGCCAGCAGTTACAGGGGGACGGAGAATTCACCCCTCCACTTT	CASSYRGTENSPLHF
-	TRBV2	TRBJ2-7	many	TGTGCCAGCACCCAGGGGAGCTCCTACGAGCAGTACTTC	CASTQGSSYEQYF
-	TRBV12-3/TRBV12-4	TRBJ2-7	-	TGTGCCAGCAGTTTCCAAGCGGTATACGAGCAGTACTTC	CASSFQAVYEQYF
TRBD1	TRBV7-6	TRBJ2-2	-	TGTGCCAGCAGCCGGGGACAGGCCGGGGAGCTGTTTTTT	CASSRGQAGELFF
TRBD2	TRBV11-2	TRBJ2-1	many	TGTGCCAGCAGCACCACACTAGCGGCGGACAATGAGCAGTTCTTC	CASSTTLAADNEQFF
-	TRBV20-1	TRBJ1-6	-	TGCAGTGCTAGAGATTCCATTTGGGCTGCGGGGGGTTCACCCCTCCACTTT	CSARDSIWAAGGSPLHF
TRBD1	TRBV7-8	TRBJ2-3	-	TGTGCCAGCAGCTTGAGAGTCTTGGGACAGGGGACAGATACGCAGTATTTT	CASSLRVLGQGTDTQYF
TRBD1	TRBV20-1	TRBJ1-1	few	TGCAGTGCTGGCCGACAGGGTGCGGCCACTGAAGCTTTCTTT	CSAGRQGAATEAFF
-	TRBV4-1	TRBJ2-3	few	TGCGCCAGCAGCCAGGGACTGAGCATCACAGATACGCAGTATTTT	CASSQGLSITDTQYF
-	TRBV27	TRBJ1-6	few	TGTGCCAGCAGTACAGGACGGAGCTCCTATAATTCACCCCTCCACTTT	CASSTGRSSYNSPLHF
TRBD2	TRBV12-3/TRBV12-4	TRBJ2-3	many	TGTGCCAGCAGTTCTCGACTAGCGGGATTAACAGATACGCAGTATTTT	CASSSRLAGLTDTQYF
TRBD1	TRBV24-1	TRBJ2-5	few	TGTGCCACCAGTGACACCCGGGACAGGGGAGGAGAGACCCAGTACTTC	CATSDTRDRGGETQYF
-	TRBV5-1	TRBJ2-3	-	TGCGCCAGCAGCTTGGGACAGCCCACAGATACGCAGTATTTT	CASSLGQPTDTQYF
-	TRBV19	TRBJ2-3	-	TGTGCCAGTAATAGGGATCGCACAGATACGCAGTATTTT	CASNRDRTDTQYF
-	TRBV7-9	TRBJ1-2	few	TGTGCCAGCAGCCCCCGGGACACCTATGGCTACACCTTC	CASSPRDTYGYTF
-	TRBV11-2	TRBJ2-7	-	TGTGCCAGCAGCTCTCCGGGGCTGAGTTACGAGCAGTACTTC	CASSSPGLSYEQYF
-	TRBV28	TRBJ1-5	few	TGTGCCAGCAGACCGAGGCCCCTAGATCAGCCCCAGCATTTT	CASRPRPLDQPQHF
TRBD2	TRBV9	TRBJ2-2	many	TGTGCCAGCAGCGTAGTGTCCGGGAGGGCCATCGGGGAGCTGTTTTTT	CASSVVSGRAIGELFF
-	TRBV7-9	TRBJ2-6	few	TGTGCCAGCAGCGCCCAGGAGGGTATCCCTGGGGCCAACGTCCTGACTTTC	CASSAQEGIPGANVLTF
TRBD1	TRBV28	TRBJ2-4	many	TGTGCCAGCAGCAACAACAGGGGGCGCTACATTCAGTACTTC	CASSNNRGRYIQYF
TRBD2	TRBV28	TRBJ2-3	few	TGTGCCAGCAGTTTACCCCTGGGGGGGGTTACGCAGTATTTT	CASSLPLGGVTQYF
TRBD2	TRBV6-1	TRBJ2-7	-	TGTGCCAGCAGTCCCGGGACTAGCGGATACGAGCAGTACTTC	CASSPGTSGYEQYF
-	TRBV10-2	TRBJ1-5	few	TGCGCCAGCAGTGCCAGCAATCAGCCCCAGCATTTT	CASSASNQPQHF
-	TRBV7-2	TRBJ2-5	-	TGTGCCAGCAGCATGTCCAGCTCCGGGGGGACCCAGTACTTC	CASSMSSSGGTQYF
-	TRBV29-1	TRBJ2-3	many	TGCAGCGTTGACTCACTAGTAAGGAGCACAGATACGCAGTATTTT	CSVDSLVRSTDTQYF
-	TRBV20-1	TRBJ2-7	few	TGCAGTGCTGGCCAGGGCGGGCCGGGGCCCTACGAGCAGTACTTC	CSAGQGGPGPYEQYF
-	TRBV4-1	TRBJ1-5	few	TGCGCCAGCAGCCGCTACAGGAGTTACCAGCCCCAGCATTTT	CASSRYRSYQPQHF
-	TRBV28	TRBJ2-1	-	TGTGCCAGCAGTTTATCGCAGGGAGTCAATGAGCAGTTCTTC	CASSLSQGVNEQFF
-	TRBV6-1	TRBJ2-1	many	TGTGCCAGCACCTTCATACGGGGCTACAATGAGCAGTTCTTC	CASTFIRGYNEQFF
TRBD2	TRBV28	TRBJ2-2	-	TGTGCCAGCTCGGGACTAGCCCCGGGCACCGGGGAGCTGTTTTTT	CASSGLAPGTGELFF
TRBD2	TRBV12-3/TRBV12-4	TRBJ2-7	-	TGTGCCAGCAGTTTAGGGCTAGCGGGAGTCGCCTACGAGCAGTACTTC	CASSLGLAGVAYEQYF
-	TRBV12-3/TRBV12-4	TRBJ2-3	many	TGTGCCAGCACCCTACAGGGCACAGATACGCAGTATTTT	CASTLQGTDTQYF
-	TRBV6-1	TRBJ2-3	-	TGTGCCAGCAGCCCCGCCCGGGTTACCTCCACAGATACGCAGTATTTT	CASSPARVTSTDTQYF
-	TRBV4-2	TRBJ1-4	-	TGTGCCAGCAGCCAAGGACAGTCTAATGAAAAACTGTTTTTT	CASSQGQSNEKLFF
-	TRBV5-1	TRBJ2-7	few	TGCGCCAGCAGCTTCGAGGGGTACGAGCAGTACTTC	CASSFEGYEQYF
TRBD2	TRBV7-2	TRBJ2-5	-	TGTGTCAGCAGCTTAGCGTTCGCGGCTAGCGGGAGCAAAGAGACCCAGTACTTC	CVSSLAFAASGSKETQYF
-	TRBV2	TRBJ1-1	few	TGTGCCAAACAGACAGACACTGAAGCTTTCTTT	CAKQTDTEAFF
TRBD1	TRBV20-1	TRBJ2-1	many	TGCAGTGCTAGGCCCCTGGGACAGGGGGAAAATGAGCAGTTCTTC	CSARPLGQGENEQFF
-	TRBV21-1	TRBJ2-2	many	TGTGCCAGCAGCAGTCCTACTAGCGGGAGGGCCATGTTCCCGGGCACCGGGGAGCTGTTTTTT	CASSSPTSGRAMFPGTGELFF
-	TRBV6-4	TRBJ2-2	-	TGTGCCAGCAGTGATGCGACCAGGGGGGACACCGGGGAGCTGTTTTTT	CASSDATRGDTGELFF
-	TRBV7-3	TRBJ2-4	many	TGTGCCAGCAGCTTATCCCTCACCCCGGCCAAAAACATTCAGTACTTC	CASSLSLTPAKNIQYF
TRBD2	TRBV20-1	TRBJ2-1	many	TGCAGTGCTAGACCCGGGACTAGCGGGAGGGCCTACAATGAGCAGTTCTTC	CSARPGTSGRAYNEQFF
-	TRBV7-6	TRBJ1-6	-	TGTGCCAGCAGCGCCGGGAATTCACCCCTCCACTTT	CASSAGNSPLHF
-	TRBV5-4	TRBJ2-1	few	TGTGCCAGCAGCCCCCTGGCGACCTACAATGAGCAGTTCTTC	CASSPLATYNEQFF
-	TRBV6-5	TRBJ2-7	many	TGTGCCAGCAGTACTGCGGAGGCGAAGCAGTACTTC	CASSTAEAKQYF
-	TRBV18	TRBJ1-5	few	TGTGCCAGCTCACCTGGGGGCGGCGGGGGCAATCAGCCCCAGCATTTT	CASSPGGGGGNQPQHF
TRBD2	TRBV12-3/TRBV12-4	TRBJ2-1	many	TGTGCCAGCAGTCTTAGCGGGGGAGTTTACAATGAGCAGTTCTTC	CASSLSGGVYNEQFF
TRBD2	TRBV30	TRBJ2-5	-	TGTGCCTGGAGTGAGGGACTAGCGGGAGGACAAGAGACCCAGTACTTC	CAWSEGLAGGQETQYF
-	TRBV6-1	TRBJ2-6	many	TGTGCCAGCAGTGAAGGGACCTCTGGGGCCAACGTCCTGACTTTC	CASSEGTSGANVLTF
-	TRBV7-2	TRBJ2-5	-	TGTGCCAGCAGCTTACAGGGAGTGGAGGAGACCCAGTACTTC	CASSLQGVEETQYF
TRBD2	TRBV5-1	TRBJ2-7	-	TGCGCCAGCAGCTTGCCCCGGGGGGGTGGGAGCTACGAGCAGTACTTC	CASSLPRGGGSYEQYF
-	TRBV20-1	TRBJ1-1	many	TGCAGTGCGCCTTGGGCCGCTTTCTTT	CSAPWAAFF
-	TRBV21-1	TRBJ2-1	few	TGTGCCAGCAGCAAAGCCCGGGACAGGACGGAAGGTGAGCAGTTCTTC	CASSKARDRTEGEQFF
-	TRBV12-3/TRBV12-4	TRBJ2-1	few	TGTGCCAGCAGTTTAAGGACTGATACAGGGGAGCAGTTCTTC	CASSLRTDTGEQFF